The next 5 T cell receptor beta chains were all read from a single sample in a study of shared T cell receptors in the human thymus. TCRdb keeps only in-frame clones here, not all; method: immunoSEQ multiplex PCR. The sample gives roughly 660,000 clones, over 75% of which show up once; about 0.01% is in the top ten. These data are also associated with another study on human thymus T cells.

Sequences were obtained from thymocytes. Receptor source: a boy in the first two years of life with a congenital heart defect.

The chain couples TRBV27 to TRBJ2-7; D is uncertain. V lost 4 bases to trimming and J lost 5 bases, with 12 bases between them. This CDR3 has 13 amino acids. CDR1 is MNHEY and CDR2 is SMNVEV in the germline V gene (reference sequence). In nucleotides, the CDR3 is TGTGCCAGCAGTTCCTACACAGCCAACGAGCAGTACTTC. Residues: CASSSYTANEQYF.

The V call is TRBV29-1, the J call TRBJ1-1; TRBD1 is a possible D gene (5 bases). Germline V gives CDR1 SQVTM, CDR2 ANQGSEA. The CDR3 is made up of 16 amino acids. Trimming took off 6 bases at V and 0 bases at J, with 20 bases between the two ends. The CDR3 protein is CSVSEGPGLMNTEAFF. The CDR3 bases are TGCAGCGTCTCAGAGGGCCCGGGACTGATGAACACTGAAGCTTTCTTT.

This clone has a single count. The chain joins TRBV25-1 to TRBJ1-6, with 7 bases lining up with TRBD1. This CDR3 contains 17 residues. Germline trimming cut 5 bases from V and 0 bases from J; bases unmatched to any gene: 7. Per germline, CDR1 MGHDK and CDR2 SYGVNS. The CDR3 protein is CASSTQTGSSYNSPLHF. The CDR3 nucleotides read TGTGCCAGCAGTACTCAGACAGGGAGCTCCTATAATTCACCCCTCCACTTT.

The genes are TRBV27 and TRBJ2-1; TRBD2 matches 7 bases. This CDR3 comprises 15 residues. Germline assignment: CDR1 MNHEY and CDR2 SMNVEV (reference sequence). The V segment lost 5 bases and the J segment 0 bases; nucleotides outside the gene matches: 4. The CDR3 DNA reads TGTGCCAGCAGTAGGGGAGGGAGCTCCTACAATGAGCAGTTCTTC. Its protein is CASSRGGSSYNEQFF.

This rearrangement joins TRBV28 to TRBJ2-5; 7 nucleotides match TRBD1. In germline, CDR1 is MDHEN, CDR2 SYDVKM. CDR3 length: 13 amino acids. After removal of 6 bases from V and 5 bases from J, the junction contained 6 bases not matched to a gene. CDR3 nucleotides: TGTGCCAGCAGCCTACCCAGGGGGGAGACCCAGTACTTC. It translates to CASSLPRGETQYF.